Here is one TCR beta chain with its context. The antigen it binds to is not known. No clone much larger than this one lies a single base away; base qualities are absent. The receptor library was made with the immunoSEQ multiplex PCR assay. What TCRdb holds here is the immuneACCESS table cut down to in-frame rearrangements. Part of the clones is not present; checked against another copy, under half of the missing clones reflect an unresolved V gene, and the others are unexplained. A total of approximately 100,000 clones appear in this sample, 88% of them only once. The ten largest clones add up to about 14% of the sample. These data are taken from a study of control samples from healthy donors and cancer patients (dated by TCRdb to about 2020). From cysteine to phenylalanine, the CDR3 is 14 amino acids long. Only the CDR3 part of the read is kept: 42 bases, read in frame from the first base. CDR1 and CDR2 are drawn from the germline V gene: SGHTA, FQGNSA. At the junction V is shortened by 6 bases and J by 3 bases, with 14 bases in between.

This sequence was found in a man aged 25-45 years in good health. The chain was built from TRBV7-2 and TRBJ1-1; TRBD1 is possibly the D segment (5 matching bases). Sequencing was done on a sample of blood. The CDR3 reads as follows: CASRGTEGYTEAFF. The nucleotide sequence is TGTGCCAGCAGGGGAACGGAGGGGTACACTGAAGCTTTCTTT. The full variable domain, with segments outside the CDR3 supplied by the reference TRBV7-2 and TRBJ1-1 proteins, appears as GAGVSQSPSNKVTEKGKDVELRCDPISGHTALYWYRQSLGQGLEFLIYFQGNSAPDKSGLPSDRFSAERTGGSVSTLTIQRTQQEDSAVYLCASRGTEGYTEAFFGQGTRLTVV.